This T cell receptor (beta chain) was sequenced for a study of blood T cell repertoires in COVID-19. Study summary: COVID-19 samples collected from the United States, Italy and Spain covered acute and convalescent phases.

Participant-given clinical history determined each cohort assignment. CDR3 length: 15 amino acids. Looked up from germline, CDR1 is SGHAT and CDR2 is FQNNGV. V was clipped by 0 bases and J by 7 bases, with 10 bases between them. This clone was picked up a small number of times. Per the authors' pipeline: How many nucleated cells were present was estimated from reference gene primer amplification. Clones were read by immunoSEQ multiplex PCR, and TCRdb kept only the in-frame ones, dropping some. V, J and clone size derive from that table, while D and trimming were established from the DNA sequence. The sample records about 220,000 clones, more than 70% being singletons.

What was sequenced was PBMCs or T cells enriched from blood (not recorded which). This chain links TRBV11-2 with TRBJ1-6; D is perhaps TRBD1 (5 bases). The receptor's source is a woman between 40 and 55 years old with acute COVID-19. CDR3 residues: CASSLDWEGNSPLHF. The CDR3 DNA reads TGTGCCAGCAGCTTAGATTGGGAGGGGAATTCACCCCTCCACTTT.